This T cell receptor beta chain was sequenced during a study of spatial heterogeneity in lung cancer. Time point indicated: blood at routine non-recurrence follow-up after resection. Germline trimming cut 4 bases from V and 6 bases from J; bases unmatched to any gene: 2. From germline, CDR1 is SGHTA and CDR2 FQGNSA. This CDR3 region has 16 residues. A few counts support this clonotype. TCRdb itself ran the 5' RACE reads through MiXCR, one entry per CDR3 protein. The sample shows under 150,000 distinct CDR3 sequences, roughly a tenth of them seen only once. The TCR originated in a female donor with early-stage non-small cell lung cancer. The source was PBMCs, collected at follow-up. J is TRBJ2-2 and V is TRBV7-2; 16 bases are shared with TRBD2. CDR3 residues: CASSSGLAGGAGELFF. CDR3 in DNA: TGTGCCAGCAGCTCGGGACTAGCGGGAGGGGCCGGGGAGCTGTTTTTT.